This entry describes one T cell receptor beta chain. Antigen specificity is unknown. CDR3 size: 14 residues. Germline CDR1 and CDR2: MNHNS and SASEGT. V gave up 6 bases and J gave up 7 bases; unmatched junction bases: 9. This record comes from a study of regulatory T cells in long-lasting Graves disease. About the study: Persistent cases were those of Graves' disease that involved over 5 years of antithyroid drugs with positive TSH receptor antibodies. Study-wide results and caveats: Newly diagnosed disease favored TRBV20-1 and TRBJ2-1 over persistent disease. Analysis covered peripheral blood alone, not thyroid tissue.

Relying on iRepertoire HTBI primers and Arm-PCR of CDR3 regions, the team built TCR beta libraries. In the study's own analysis: Identified segments across samples numbered about 60 TRBV and about 13 TRBJ. TCRdb called the multiplex PCR reads again in MiXCR, with one record for every CDR3 protein. Here the V and J calls rest on TCRdb's processing, not on the authors' analysis. The repertoire consists of about 470,000 distinct CDR3 sequences, with roughly 20% occurring once and the leading ten covering approximately 8%. Time point meaning: persistent/refractory GD, antithyroid drugs over 5 years with positive TRAb. After RNA was extracted from PBMCs, the TCR library was made from it.

This TCR was recovered from a female donor with Graves disease. Sequenced here: peripheral blood mononuclear cells (PBMCs), sampled when the disease was refractory, from a patient treated with antithyroid drugs. The chain has TRBV6-1 and TRBJ1-5, with 7 bases identical to TRBD1. For the CDR3, the DNA is TGTGCCAGCAGAATTGCACAGGGGTTCCAGCCCCAGCATTTT. Translating it yields CASRIAQGFQPQHF.